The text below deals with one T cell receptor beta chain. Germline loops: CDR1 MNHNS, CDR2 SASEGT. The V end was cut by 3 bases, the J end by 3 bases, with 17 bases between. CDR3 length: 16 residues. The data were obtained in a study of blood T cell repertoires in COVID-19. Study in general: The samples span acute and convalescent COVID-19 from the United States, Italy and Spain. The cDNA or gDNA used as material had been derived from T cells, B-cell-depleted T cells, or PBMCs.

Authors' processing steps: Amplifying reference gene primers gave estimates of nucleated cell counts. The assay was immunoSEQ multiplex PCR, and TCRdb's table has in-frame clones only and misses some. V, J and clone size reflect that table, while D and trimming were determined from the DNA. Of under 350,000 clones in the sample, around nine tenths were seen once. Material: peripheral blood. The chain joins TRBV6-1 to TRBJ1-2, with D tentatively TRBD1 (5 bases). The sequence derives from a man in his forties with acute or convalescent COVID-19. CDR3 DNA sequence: TGTGCCAGCAGTGAGCCCCGGGGGACCTCTCACTATGGCTACACCTTC. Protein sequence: CASSEPRGTSHYGYTF.